This T cell receptor beta chain was sequenced during a study of cytomegalovirus exposure and HLA in healthy donors. It was with 60 Vbeta and 13 Jbeta primers that the PCR ran. Sequenced by immunoSEQ multiplex PCR; TCRdb stores in-frame clones only, minus some. The sample records 150,000 or so clones, roughly three quarters being singletons. This clone has more than one count but fewer than ten. Germline CDR1 is MNHNY and CDR2 is SVGAGI (reference sequence). The CDR3 has 13 amino acids. Sequences were obtained from PBMCs. The chain has TRBV6-6 and TRBJ2-5; D possibly corresponds to TRBD2 (6 bases). The J call is doubtful: the DNA matches TRBJ2-7 better. The source is a man under 40 in good health and CMV-seropositive. The CDR3: CASSYAEGGEQYF. The CDR3 bases are TGTGCCAGCAGTTACGCGGAGGGTGGCGAGCAGTACTTC.